A single sample is the source of the 30 T cell receptor beta chains below, sequenced in a study of T cell responses to AZD1222 COVID-19 vaccine. The table came from immunoSEQ multiplex PCR; TCRdb's copy has only in-frame clones and leaves some out. There are 120,000 or so clones in the sample; approximately 89% occur only once, and 8% to 13% lies in the top ten. This specimen consisted of peripheral blood, obtained on day 0 of AZD1222 vaccination. The receptors stem from an adult in good health.

J is TRBJ1-1 and V is TRBV2, with TRBD1 identical over 8 bases. With 9 bases clipped from V and 0 bases from J, the junction kept 6 bases outside the gene matches. The CDR3 sequence is 14 residues long. Germline V gene data show CDR1 as SNHLY and CDR2 as FYNNEI. The CDR3 sequence: CASQRTGMNTEAFF. The CDR3 coding sequence is TGTGCCAGTCAACGGACAGGGATGAACACTGAAGCTTTCTTT.

This chain uses TRBV19 with TRBJ2-1; TRBD2 agrees at 9 bases. V was pared by 0 bases and J by 4 bases, with 7 bases of the junction left unmatched. The CDR3 sequence is 17 residues long. The germline V gene encodes CDR1 LNHDA and CDR2 SQIVND (reference sequence). The CDR3 region has the DNA TGTGCCAGTAGTATAGATCCCCCGGGACTAGCATACAATGAGCAGTTCTTC. Its protein is CASSIDPPGLAYNEQFF.

J is TRBJ2-4 and V is TRBV30; no clear D gene. The V gene's germline CDR1 is GTSNPN and CDR2 SVGIG (reference sequence). Trimming stripped 0 bases from V and 0 bases from J, with 12 bases between. The CDR3 is made up of 16 amino acids. The DNA of the CDR3 is TGTGCCTGGAGTGTACGTCAGCTGGTAGCCAAAAACATTCAGTACTTC. It codes for CAWSVRQLVAKNIQYF.

J is TRBJ2-2 and V is TRBV10-3; TRBD1 aligns across 10 bases. Germline CDR1 is ENHRY and CDR2 is SYGVKD. Trimming cost V 4 bases and J 1 base; bases outside gene matches: 3. The CDR3 has 16 amino acids. The CDR3 DNA reads as TGTGCCATCAGTGGGGGGACAGGGGAGAACACCGGGGAGCTGTTTTTT. Translating it yields CAISGGTGENTGELFF.

J is TRBJ1-4 and V is TRBV11-2; D gene ambiguous. The V end was cut by 5 bases, the J end by 4 bases, with 8 bases between. The CDR3 has 13 amino acids. Germline CDR1 reads SGHAT; CDR2 reads FQNNGV. The CDR3 sequence is CASSRTLNEKLFF. CDR3 DNA: TGTGCCAGCAGCCGGACCCTTAATGAAAAACTGTTTTTT.

The genes are TRBV29-1 and TRBJ1-1; the match to TRBD1 covers 9 bases. V lost 4 bases to trimming and J lost 6 bases; unmatched junction nucleotides: 3. The CDR3 loop spans 12 amino acids. Germline V lookup: CDR1 SQVTM, CDR2 ANQGSEA. CDR3 sequence reads: CSVVGTGSEAFF. The CDR3 DNA follows: TGCAGCGTTGTTGGGACAGGGTCTGAAGCTTTCTTT.

CDR3 sequence reads: CASSWDNRATNEKLFF. In DNA form, the CDR3 reads TGTGCCAGCAGTTGGGACAACAGAGCAACTAATGAAAAACTGTTTTTT. This chain uses TRBV27 with TRBJ1-4; possibly TRBD1 for D (6 bases). The CDR3 is 16 residues long. V was cut by 4 bases and J by 0 bases, with 12 bases left in between. Germline assignment: CDR1 MNHEY and CDR2 SMNVEV (reference sequence).

The chain has TRBV6-5 and TRBJ2-7, with D tentatively TRBD2 (7 bases). CDR1 and CDR2 from the germline V gene are MNHEY and SVGAGI. Trimming took off 0 bases at V and 7 bases at J, with 19 bases between the two ends. The CDR3 covers 16 residues. CDR3 in amino acids: CASSYSVQGLAVEQYF. For the CDR3, the DNA is TGTGCCAGCAGTTACTCGGTCCAGGGGCTAGCGGTGGAGCAGTACTTC.

This sequence joins TRBV6-5 and TRBJ1-1, with D perhaps matching TRBD1 (5 bases). The CDR3 length is 12 residues. Germline loops: CDR1 MNHEY, CDR2 SVGAGI. V was shortened by 6 bases and J by 4 bases, with 9 bases between the two germline ends. The CDR3 loop is CASRMRGTEAFF. The CDR3 nucleotides read TGTGCCAGCAGAATGAGGGGCACTGAAGCTTTCTTT.

This clone was observed a handful of times. The CDR3 nucleotides read TGCGCCAGCAGCCAAGAGAACAGCTACGAGCAGTACTTC. Its translation: CASSQENSYEQYF. The chain links TRBV4-1 to TRBJ2-7; D call uncertain. The germline V and J ends were trimmed by 0 bases and 3 bases, with 6 bases remaining between them. The CDR3 contains 13 residues. Germline V gene lookup returns CDR1 MGHRA and CDR2 YSYEKL.

The V call is TRBV5-6, the J call TRBJ1-4; 9 nucleotides line up with TRBD1. Germline V gene data show CDR1 as SGHDT and CDR2 as YYEEEE. Trimming cost V 3 bases and J 12 bases; bases outside gene matches: 12. This CDR3 region has 15 residues. CDR3 amino acids: CASSWGTGRRPELFF. The CDR3 DNA reads as TGTGCCAGCAGCTGGGGGACAGGGAGACGCCCGGAACTGTTTTTT.

This clone was counted a single time. This chain links TRBV27 with TRBJ1-1; a weak D match, TRBD1 (6 bases). Germline CDR1 and CDR2: MNHEY and SMNVEV (reference sequence). The V gene lost 2 bases and the J gene lost 11 bases, with 15 bases spanning the gap. This CDR3 comprises 13 residues. CDR3 nucleotides: TGTGCCAGCAGTTTAAGGGGGGCAAACCGGGCTTTCTTT. Amino acid sequence: CASSLRGANRAFF.

This clone turned up a few times. The chain couples TRBV7-2 to TRBJ2-7; 10 nucleotides match TRBD1. CDR1 is SGHTA and CDR2 is FQGNSA in the germline V gene. This CDR3 is 13 amino acids long. Trimming removed 6 bases from V and 6 bases from J; junction bases left unmatched: 5. The CDR3 spells CASRARDRGEQYF. The CDR3 DNA is TGTGCCAGCAGGGCCCGGGACAGGGGCGAGCAGTACTTC.

The chain employs TRBV7-2 and TRBJ1-3, with D possibly matching TRBD1 (6 bases). V shed 3 bases and J shed 3 bases, with 12 bases lying between them. In germline, CDR1 is SGHTA, CDR2 FQGNSA. The CDR3 has 15 residues. CDR3 in amino acids: CASSLAGGLGNTIYF. CDR3 nucleotides: TGTGCCAGCAGCTTGGCGGGGGGGCTTGGAAACACCATATATTTT.

The rearrangement links TRBV6-1 to TRBJ2-6; TRBD1 aligns across 8 bases. The CDR3 length is 17 residues. J gave up 2 bases and V 3 bases, and 6 bases lay outside the gene matches. CDR1 MNHNS and CDR2 SASEGT come from the germline V gene. CDR3 amino acids: CASSETGVSTGANVLTF. CDR3 nucleotide sequence: TGTGCCAGCAGTGAGACAGGGGTCTCCACTGGGGCCAACGTCCTGACTTTC.

The V call is TRBV12-5, the J call TRBJ2-1, with 8 positions matching TRBD2. The germline CDR1 and CDR2 sequences are LGHNT and FRNRAP. V lost 7 bases, J lost 7 bases, and 6 bases stayed unmatched. The CDR3 runs to 13 residues. CDR3: CASDGGGINEQFF. CDR3 sequence (DNA): TGTGCTAGTGACGGCGGGGGGATAAATGAGCAGTTCTTC.

This chain uses TRBV28 with TRBJ1-4; TRBD1 agrees at 10 bases. Germline assignment: CDR1 MDHEN and CDR2 SYDVKM. This CDR3 has 14 residues. V shed 6 bases, J shed 7 bases, and the junction held 5 bases outside the gene matches. In nucleotides, the CDR3 is TGTGCCAGCAGCAAGGGACAGGGGTTTGAAAAACTGTTTTTT. Its protein is CASSKGQGFEKLFF.

This rearrangement joins TRBV9 to TRBJ2-2; either TRBD1 or TRBD2 may supply D (5 bases each). Looked up from germline, CDR1 is SGDLS and CDR2 is YYNGEE. This CDR3 is 16 amino acids long. The V gene lost 0 bases and the J gene lost 3 bases, with 12 bases spanning the gap. The CDR3 bases are TGTGCCAGCAGCGTAGTACTTCAGGGAGACACCGGGGAGCTGTTTTTT. Protein sequence: CASSVVLQGDTGELFF.

This clone was picked up a small number of times. This chain uses TRBV27 with TRBJ1-4; D call uncertain. Trimming left V 2 bases short and J 0 bases short, with 13 bases between. Germline CDR1 is MNHEY and CDR2 is SMNVEV (reference sequence). The CDR3 is 17 residues long. Here the CDR3 reads CASSLRLEGSTNEKLFF. The CDR3 DNA sequence: TGTGCCAGCAGTTTAAGGTTGGAGGGCTCAACTAATGAAAAACTGTTTTTT.

The genes are TRBV30 and TRBJ1-2; D gene unclear. The length of the CDR3 is 14 residues. Germline V CDR1 and CDR2: GTSNPN, SVGIG (reference sequence). V gave up 0 bases and J gave up 5 bases, with 13 bases separating them. The CDR3 spells CAWSVLARSYGYTF. The CDR3 DNA reads as TGTGCCTGGAGTGTCCTGGCGAGGTCTTATGGCTACACCTTC.

This chain uses TRBV5-1 with TRBJ2-1; TRBD2 matches 9 bases. Germline trimming cut 1 base from V and 6 bases from J; bases unmatched to any gene: 8. The CDR3 spans 16 residues. CDR1 and CDR2 from the germline V gene are SGHRS and YFSETQ. CDR3 bases: TGCGCCAGCAGCTTGTCGTTGGCGGGAGGGGGCAATGAGCAGTTCTTC. This gives the protein CASSLSLAGGGNEQFF.

The gene calls are TRBV30 and TRBJ1-1; D not certain. CDR3 length: 11 residues. The V end lost 3 bases, the J end lost 2 bases, and 4 bases lay between the germline ends. Per the germline V gene, CDR1 is GTSNPN and CDR2 is SVGIG (reference sequence). The CDR3 bases are TGTGCCTGGAGGGACAACACTGAAGCTTTCTTT. This codes for CAWRDNTEAFF.

The chain is built from TRBV30 and TRBJ1-5, with a tentative D call TRBD1 (6 bases). Germline V lookup: CDR1 GTSNPN, CDR2 SVGIG (reference sequence). This CDR3 region has 14 residues. The V end was cut by 7 bases, the J end by 2 bases, with 15 bases between. DNA of the CDR3: TGTGCCTATAGGGGGGCCGGGGGCAATCAGCCCCAGCATTTT. The encoded protein is CAYRGAGGNQPQHF.

V is TRBV3-1 (or the pseudogene TRBV3-2) and J is TRBJ1-1, with D perhaps TRBD1 (6 bases). Between the trimmed V and J ends, which lost 4 bases and 6 bases, there was a span of 30 bases. Germline V lookup: CDR1 LGHDT, CDR2 YNNKEL (reference sequence). The CDR3 runs 19 residues. The CDR3 sequence is CASSPGPIRQAGGFAEAFF. CDR3 DNA sequence: TGTGCCAGCAGCCCAGGTCCTATTCGACAGGCCGGAGGATTCGCTGAAGCTTTCTTT.

The CDR3 nucleotides are TGTGCCAGTAAGGGGGCGGATAGCAATCAGCCCCAGCATTTT. It specifies CASKGADSNQPQHF. The rearrangement joins TRBV19 to TRBJ1-5; 7 positions match TRBD1. There are 14 residues in the CDR3. Trimming removed 7 bases from V and 0 bases from J; junction bases left unmatched: 3. CDR1 and CDR2 from the germline V gene are LNHDA and SQIVND (reference sequence).

This sequence joins TRBV7-6 and TRBJ2-1; D gene ambiguous. Looked up from germline, CDR1 is SGHVS and CDR2 is FNYEAQ. The CDR3 runs 15 residues. The ends were cut back, 0 bases at V and 6 bases at J, with 12 bases in the middle. CDR3 protein: CASSLARTGGNEQFF. The DNA of the CDR3 is TGTGCCAGCAGCTTAGCGCGTACGGGCGGCAATGAGCAGTTCTTC.

This chain uses TRBV19 with TRBJ1-2; D is perhaps TRBD1 (5 bases). Germline-derived CDR1 and CDR2 are LNHDA and SQIVND (reference sequence). The CDR3 is 14 amino acids. The V and J ends lost 7 bases and 2 bases respectively, with 14 bases between them. The CDR3 region has the DNA TGTGCCAGTAACGGGGACGCAGCCAACTATGGCTACACCTTC. Translating it yields CASNGDAANYGYTF.

J is TRBJ2-2 and V is TRBV6-5; unclear D gene. This CDR3 has 14 amino acids. The V end lost 5 bases, the J end lost 5 bases, and 12 bases lay between the germline ends. The germline V gene encodes CDR1 MNHEY and CDR2 SVGAGI. The CDR3: CASSTVLSTGELFF. In nucleotides, the CDR3 is TGTGCCAGCAGTACGGTCCTTAGTACCGGGGAGCTGTTTTTT.

The chain has TRBV7-3 and TRBJ1-2; 9 bases map to TRBD1. Per germline, CDR1 SGHTA and CDR2 FQGTGA. The junction had 4 bases not matched to a gene; V was cut back by 5 bases and J by 6 bases. The CDR3 loop spans 13 amino acids. The CDR3 reads CASSPGQGNGYTF. The DNA of the CDR3 is TGTGCCAGCAGCCCTGGACAGGGGAATGGCTACACCTTC.

The rearrangement uses TRBV4-1 and TRBJ2-4; a weak D match, TRBD1 (5 bases). The CDR3 spans 12 residues. CDR1 and CDR2 (germline): MGHRA, YSYEKL. Trimming took 3 bases from V and 8 from J, leaving 8 bases between them. The CDR3 loop reads CASSQGRDIQYF. In nucleotides, the CDR3 is TGCGCCAGCAGCCAGGGGCGAGACATTCAGTACTTC.